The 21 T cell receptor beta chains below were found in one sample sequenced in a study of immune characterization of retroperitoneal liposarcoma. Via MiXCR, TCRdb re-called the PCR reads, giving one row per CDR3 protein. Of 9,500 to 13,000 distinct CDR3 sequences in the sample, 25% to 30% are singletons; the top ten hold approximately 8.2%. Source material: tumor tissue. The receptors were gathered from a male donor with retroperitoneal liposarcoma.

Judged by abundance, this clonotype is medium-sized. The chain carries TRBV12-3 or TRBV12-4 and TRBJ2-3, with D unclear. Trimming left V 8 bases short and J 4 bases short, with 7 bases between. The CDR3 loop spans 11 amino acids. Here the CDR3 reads CASLGPDTQYF. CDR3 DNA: TGTGCCAGCCTCGGCCCAGATACGCAGTATTTT.

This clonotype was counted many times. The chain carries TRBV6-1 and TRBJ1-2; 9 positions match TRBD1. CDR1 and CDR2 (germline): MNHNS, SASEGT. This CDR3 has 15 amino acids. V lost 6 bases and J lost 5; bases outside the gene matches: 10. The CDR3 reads CASSLPGQGTYGYTF. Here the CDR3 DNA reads TGTGCCAGCAGCCTCCCGGGACAGGGAACATATGGCTACACCTTC.

The CDR3 sequence: CASTPSGTNGYTF. The CDR3 DNA reads TGTGCCAGCACACCGTCAGGGACCAATGGCTACACCTTC. The rearrangement uses TRBV6-1 and TRBJ1-2, with a tentative D call TRBD1 (5 bases). Looked up from germline, CDR1 is MNHNS and CDR2 is SASEGT. The CDR3 runs 13 residues. V shed 7 bases and J shed 6 bases, with 15 bases lying between them.

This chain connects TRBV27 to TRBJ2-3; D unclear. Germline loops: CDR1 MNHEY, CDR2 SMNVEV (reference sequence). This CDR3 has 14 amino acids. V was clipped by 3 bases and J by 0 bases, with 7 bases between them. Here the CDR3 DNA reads TGTGCCAGCAGTTTTGCCTTTAGCACAGATACGCAGTATTTT. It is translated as CASSFAFSTDTQYF.

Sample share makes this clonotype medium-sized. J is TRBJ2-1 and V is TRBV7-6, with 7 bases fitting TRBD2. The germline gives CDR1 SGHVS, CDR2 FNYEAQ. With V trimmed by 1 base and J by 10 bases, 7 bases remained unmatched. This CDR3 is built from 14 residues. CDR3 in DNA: TGTGCCAGCAGCTTAGAGGGCGGGAGCCGGGAGCAGTTCTTC. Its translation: CASSLEGGSREQFF. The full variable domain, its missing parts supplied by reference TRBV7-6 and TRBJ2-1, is GAGVSQSPRYKVTKRGQDVALRCDPISGHVSLYWYRQALGQGPEFLTYFNYEAQQDKSGLPNDRFSAERPEGSISTLTIQRTEQRDSAMYRCASSLEGGSREQFFGPGTRLTVL.

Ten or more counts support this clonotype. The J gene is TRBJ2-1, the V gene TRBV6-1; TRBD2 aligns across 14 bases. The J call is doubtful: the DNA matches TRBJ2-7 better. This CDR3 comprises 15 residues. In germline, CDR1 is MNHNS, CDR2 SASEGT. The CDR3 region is CASSRLAGGPDEQYF. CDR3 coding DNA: TGTGCCAGCAGCCGACTAGCGGGGGGGCCTGATGAGCAGTACTTC.

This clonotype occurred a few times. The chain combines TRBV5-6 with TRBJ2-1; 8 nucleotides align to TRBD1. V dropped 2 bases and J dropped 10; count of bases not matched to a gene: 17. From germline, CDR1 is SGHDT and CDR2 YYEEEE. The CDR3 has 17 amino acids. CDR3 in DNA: TGTGCCAGCAGCTTCTCCGGGACAGGTCTTAGCTCCTACGAGCAGTTCTTC. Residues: CASSFSGTGLSSYEQFF. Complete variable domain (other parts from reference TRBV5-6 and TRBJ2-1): DAGVTQSPTHLIKTRGQQVTLRCSPKSGHDTVSWYQQALGQGPQFIFQYYEEEERQRGNFPDRFSGHQFPNYSSELNVNALLLGDSALYLCASSFSGTGLSSYEQFFGPGTRLTVL.

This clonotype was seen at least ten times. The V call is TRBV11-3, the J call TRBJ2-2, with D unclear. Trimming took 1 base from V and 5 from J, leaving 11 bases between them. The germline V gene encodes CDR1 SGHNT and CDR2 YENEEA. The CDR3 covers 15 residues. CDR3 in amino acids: CASSLGNALTGELFF. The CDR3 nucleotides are TGTGCCAGCAGCTTAGGGAATGCCTTGACCGGGGAGCTGTTTTTT.

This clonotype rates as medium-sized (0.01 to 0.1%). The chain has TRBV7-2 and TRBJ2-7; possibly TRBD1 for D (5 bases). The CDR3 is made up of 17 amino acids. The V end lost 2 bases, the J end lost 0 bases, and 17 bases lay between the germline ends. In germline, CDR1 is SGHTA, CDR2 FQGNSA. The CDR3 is CASSLSASWTNSYEQYF. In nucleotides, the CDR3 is TGTGCCAGCAGCTTATCGGCCTCATGGACAAACTCCTACGAGCAGTACTTC.

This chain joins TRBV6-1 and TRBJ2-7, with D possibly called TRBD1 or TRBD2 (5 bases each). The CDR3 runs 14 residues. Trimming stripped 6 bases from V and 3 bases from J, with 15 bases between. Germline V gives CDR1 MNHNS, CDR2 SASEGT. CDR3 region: CASSRESQNYEQYF. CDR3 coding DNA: TGTGCCAGCAGCAGGGAGTCCCAAAACTACGAGCAGTACTTC.

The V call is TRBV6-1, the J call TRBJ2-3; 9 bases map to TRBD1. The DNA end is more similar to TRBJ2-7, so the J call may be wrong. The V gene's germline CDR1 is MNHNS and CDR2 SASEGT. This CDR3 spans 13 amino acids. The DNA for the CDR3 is TGTGCCAGCAGTCGGGACAGGGTAGACGAGCAGTACTTC. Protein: CASSRDRVDEQYF.

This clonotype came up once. CDR3 bases: TGTGCCAGCAGTGAGGGCCCAACCAAAAACATTCAGTACTTC. It is translated as CASSEGPTKNIQYF. The rearrangement joins TRBV6-1 to TRBJ2-4; the D is unclear. The CDR3 runs to 14 residues. The germline CDR1 and CDR2 sequences are MNHNS and SASEGT. V was pared by 3 bases and J by 2 bases, with 8 bases between.

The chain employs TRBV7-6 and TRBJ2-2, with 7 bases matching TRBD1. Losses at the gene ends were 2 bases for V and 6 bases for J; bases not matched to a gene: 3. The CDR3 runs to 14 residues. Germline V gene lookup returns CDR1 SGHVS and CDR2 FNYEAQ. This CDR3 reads CASSLPTGPGELFF. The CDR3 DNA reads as TGTGCCAGCAGCTTACCGACAGGGCCCGGGGAGCTGTTTTTT.

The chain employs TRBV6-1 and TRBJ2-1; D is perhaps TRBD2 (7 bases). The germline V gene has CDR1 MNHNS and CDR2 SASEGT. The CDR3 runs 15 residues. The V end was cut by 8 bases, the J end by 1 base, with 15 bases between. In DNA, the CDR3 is TGTGCCAGCTCCCAAGGGGGGGTTTCCTACAATGAGCAGTTCTTC. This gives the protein CASSQGGVSYNEQFF.

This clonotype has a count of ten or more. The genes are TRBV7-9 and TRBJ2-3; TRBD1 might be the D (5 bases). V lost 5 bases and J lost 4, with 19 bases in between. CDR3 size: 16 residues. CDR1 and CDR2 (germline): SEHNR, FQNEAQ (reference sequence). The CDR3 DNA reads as TGTGCCAGCAGCAGTACCAGGGCTCCCCGGGCAGATACGCAGTATTTT. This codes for CASSSTRAPRADTQYF.

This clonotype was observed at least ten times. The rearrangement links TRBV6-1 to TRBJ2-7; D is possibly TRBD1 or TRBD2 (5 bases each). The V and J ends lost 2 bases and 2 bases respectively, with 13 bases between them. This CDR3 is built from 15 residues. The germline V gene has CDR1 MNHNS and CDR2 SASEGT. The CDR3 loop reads CASSERGTGAYEQYF. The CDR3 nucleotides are TGTGCCAGCAGTGAAAGGGGAACCGGGGCCTACGAGCAGTACTTC.

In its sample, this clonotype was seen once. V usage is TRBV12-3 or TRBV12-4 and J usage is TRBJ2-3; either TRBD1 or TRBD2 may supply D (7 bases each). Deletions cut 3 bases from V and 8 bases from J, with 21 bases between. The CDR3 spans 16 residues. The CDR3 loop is CASSFLAGGAPGTQYF. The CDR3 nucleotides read TGTGCCAGCAGTTTCTTGGCAGGGGGGGCCCCCGGTACGCAGTATTTT.

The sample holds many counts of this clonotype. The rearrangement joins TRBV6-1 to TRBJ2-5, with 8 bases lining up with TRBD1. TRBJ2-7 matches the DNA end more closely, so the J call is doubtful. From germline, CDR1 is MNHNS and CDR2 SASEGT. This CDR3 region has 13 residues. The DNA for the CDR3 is TGTGCCAGCAGTAGGACAGGGCCCTACGAGCAGTACTTC. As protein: CASSRTGPYEQYF.

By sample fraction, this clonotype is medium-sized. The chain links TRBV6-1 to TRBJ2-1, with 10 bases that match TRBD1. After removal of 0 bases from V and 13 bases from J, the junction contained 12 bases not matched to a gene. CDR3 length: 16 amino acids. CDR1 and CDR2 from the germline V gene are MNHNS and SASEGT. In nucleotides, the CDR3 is TGTGCCAGCAGTGAAGCCCAGACAGGGGGCCAAGAGACCCAGTTCTTC. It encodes CASSEAQTGGQETQFF.

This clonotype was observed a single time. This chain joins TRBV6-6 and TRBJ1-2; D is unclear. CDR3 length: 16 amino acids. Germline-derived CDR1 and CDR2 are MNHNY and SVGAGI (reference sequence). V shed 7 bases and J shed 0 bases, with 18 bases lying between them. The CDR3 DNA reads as TGTGCCAGCACAGGAGTCGGGGTTATAGCTAACTATGGCTACACCTTC. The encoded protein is CASTGVGVIANYGYTF.

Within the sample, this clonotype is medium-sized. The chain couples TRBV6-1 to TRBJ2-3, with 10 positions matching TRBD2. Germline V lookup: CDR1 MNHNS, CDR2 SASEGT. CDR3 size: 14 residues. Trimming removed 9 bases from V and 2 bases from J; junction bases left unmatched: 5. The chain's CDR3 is CASLSGGLTDTQYF. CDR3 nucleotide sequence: TGTGCCAGTCTTAGCGGGGGGCTCACAGATACGCAGTATTTT.